The next 8 T cell receptor beta chains were all read from a single sample in a study of blood T cells in healthy people across ages. The use of a sample-barcoded 5' primer and a J-beta primer mix characterized a second PCR of about 6 to 12 cycles. TCRdb re-called the 5' RACE reads through MiXCR, storing one row per CDR3 protein. The sample consists of 850,000 to 950,000 distinct CDR3 sequences, more than 25% of them appearing once. The specimen sequenced was blood. The receptors were gathered from a woman aged 80 or over in good health.

This clonotype was detected ten times or more. This chain uses TRBV5-1 with TRBJ2-5; D gene uncertain. CDR3 length: 14 residues. Between the trimmed V and J ends, which lost 0 bases and 5 bases, there was a span of 11 bases. Germline CDR1 reads SGHRS; CDR2 reads YFSETQ. The CDR3 sequence: CASSLGATGETQYF. For the CDR3, the DNA is TGCGCCAGCAGCTTGGGGGCTACCGGGGAGACCCAGTACTTC.

This chain connects TRBV30 to TRBJ2-1, with a weak D call TRBD1 (6 bases). The V end was cut by 2 bases, the J end by 6 bases, with 8 bases between. The CDR3 loop spans 12 amino acids. Per the germline V gene, CDR1 is GTSNPN and CDR2 is SVGIG (reference sequence). As DNA, the CDR3 is TGTGCCTGGAGTCCAGGGGTCAATGAGCAGTTCTTC. This gives the protein CAWSPGVNEQFF.

This clonotype was observed at least ten times. The chain couples TRBV7-2 to TRBJ2-3; 10 positions agree with TRBD2. The CDR3 is 16 residues long. Germline values: CDR1 SGHTA, CDR2 FQGNSA. V lost 5 bases to trimming and J lost 3 bases; unmatched junction nucleotides: 8. The CDR3 loop is CASSQTRTSGTDTQYF. CDR3 DNA: TGTGCCAGCAGCCAAACCAGGACTAGCGGTACAGATACGCAGTATTTT.

This clonotype showed up many times. The chain joins TRBV20-1 to TRBJ2-7, with D possibly matching TRBD1 (6 bases). Looked up from germline, CDR1 is DFQATT and CDR2 is SNEGSKA (reference sequence). The V end lost 3 bases, the J end lost 2 bases, and 14 bases lay between the germline ends. This CDR3 contains 14 residues. The chain's CDR3 is CSASVGTRAYEQYF. The CDR3 bases are TGCAGTGCTAGTGTTGGGACACGAGCCTACGAGCAGTACTTC.

This clonotype was seen many times. The V gene is TRBV20-1, the J gene TRBJ2-5, with D perhaps matching TRBD1 or TRBD2 (5 bases each). The CDR3 has 13 amino acids. Trimming removed 2 bases at V and 0 bases at J, with 7 bases between. CDR1 DFQATT and CDR2 SNEGSKA come from the germline V gene (reference sequence). DNA for the CDR3: TGCAGTGCTAGAAGGGACCACCAAGAGACCCAGTACTTC. Translated: CSARRDHQETQYF.

This clonotype was seen repeatedly, ten times or more. This chain joins TRBV18 and TRBJ2-6, with D possibly matching TRBD1 (5 bases). The V gene lost 2 bases and the J gene lost 0 bases, with 14 bases spanning the gap. Germline lookup yields CDR1 KGHSH and CDR2 LQKENI. The CDR3 covers 18 residues. The CDR3 DNA sequence: TGTGCCAGCTCACCAACGTATACAGGCAACTCTGGGGCCAACGTCCTGACTTTC. Translated, it gives CASSPTYTGNSGANVLTF. Looking up the rest from reference TRBV18 and TRBJ2-6 gives the full variable domain: NAGVMQNPRHLVRRRGQEARLRCSPMKGHSHVYWYRQLPEEGLKFMVYLQKENIIDESGMPKERFSAEFPKEGPSILRIQQVVRGDSAAYFCASSPTYTGNSGANVLTFGAGSRLTVL.

A word on this clonotype: Being one base from a much bigger clone, this may be a read error. This chain joins TRBV28 and TRBJ2-7; maybe TRBD1 (6 bases). The CDR3 loop spans 15 amino acids. Germline V gives CDR1 MDHEN, CDR2 SYDVKM. In nucleotides, the CDR3 is TGTACCAGCAGTCGGGGAGACAGGAGCTCCTACGAGCAGTACTTC. Residues: CTSSRGDRSSYEQYF.

The V gene is TRBV24-1, the J gene TRBJ2-1; 8 bases are shared with TRBD1. The V and J ends lost 5 bases and 8 bases, in that order; junction bases with no gene match: 10. Germline V gives CDR1 KGHDR, CDR2 SFDVKD. The CDR3 totals 15 residues. CDR3 sequence reads: CATSARTGRGDEQFF. The CDR3 DNA reads as TGTGCCACCAGTGCACGGACAGGGCGCGGCGATGAGCAGTTCTTC.